The 3 T cell receptor beta chains below come from one sample, sequenced in a study of cytomegalovirus exposure and HLA in healthy donors. 13 Jbeta primers and 60 Vbeta primers were used for the PCR. Profiling relied on immunoSEQ multiplex PCR, and the TCRdb table lists in-frame clones only, not all of them. The sample records about 160,000 clones, under 80% being singletons. The sequencing sample was made of PBMCs. These receptors all come from a man between 35 and 55 years old in good health and CMV-seronegative.

The V and J genes are TRBV7-2 and TRBJ2-5; tentatively, D is TRBD2 (5 bases). Trimming took off 3 bases at V and 0 bases at J, with 5 bases between the two ends. CDR1 and CDR2 (germline): SGHTA, FQGNSA. The CDR3 covers 13 residues. The CDR3 sequence is CASSLTNQETQYF. The CDR3 DNA reads as TGTGCCAGCAGCTTGACTAACCAAGAGACCCAGTACTTC. The full variable domain, rest sourced from reference TRBV7-2 and TRBJ2-5, is GAGVSQSPSNKVTEKGKDVELRCDPISGHTALYWYRQSLGQGLEFLIYFQGNSAPDKSGLPSDRFSAERTGGSVSTLTIQRTQQEDSAVYLCASSLTNQETQYFGPGTRLLVL.

The genes are TRBV10-2 and TRBJ1-1, with unresolved D. This CDR3 comprises 13 residues. V gave up 8 bases and J gave up 1 base, with 11 bases separating them. Germline V CDR1 and CDR2: WSHSY, SAAADI. Written as DNA, the CDR3 is TGCGCCAGCCTCTACCCGGGGAACACTGAAGCTTTCTTT. It specifies CASLYPGNTEAFF.

The chain employs TRBV7-2 and TRBJ2-2; 9 nucleotides line up with TRBD2. V shed 5 bases, J shed 7 bases, and the junction held 8 bases outside the gene matches. This CDR3 contains 15 residues. CDR1 is SGHTA, CDR2 FQGNSA, per germline. This chain's CDR3 is CASSGRGGALGELFF. The CDR3 bases are TGTGCCAGCAGCGGACGCGGGGGGGCCCTCGGGGAGCTGTTTTTT. The variable domain in full, completed from reference TRBV7-2 and TRBJ2-2, reads GAGVSQSPSNKVTEKGKDVELRCDPISGHTALYWYRQSLGQGLEFLIYFQGNSAPDKSGLPSDRFSAERTGGSVSTLTIQRTQQEDSAVYLCASSGRGGALGELFFGEGSRLTVL.